These T cell receptor beta chains were read from a single sample in a study of blood T cell repertoires in COVID-19. Sequencing was performed with immunoSEQ multiplex PCR; in TCRdb, only in-frame clones are kept and a portion is missing. This table holds 140,000 to 150,000 clones, over 75% found once. Sequences were obtained from PBMCs or T cells enriched from blood (not recorded which). The source is a woman aged 25 to 39 with acute COVID-19. The CDR3 runs from the conserved cysteine through the conserved F or W. The D gene is left open where the match is weak. Rows may omit the clone size; those that give it use once, few, many or a size class.

clone size	V gene	J gene	D gene	CDR3 protein	CDR3 DNA
NA	TRBV5-6	TRBJ2-7	TRBD2	CASSDRTSGGYEQYF	TGTGCCAGCAGCGACCGGACTAGCGGGGGCTACGAGCAGTACTTC
NA	TRBV5-4	TRBJ2-1	NA	CASSPAGLLLNEQFF	TGTGCCAGCAGCCCGGCGGGACTCTTACTAAATGAGCAGTTCTTC
NA	TRBV7-3	TRBJ1-6	NA	CASSLMGGGGYNSPLHF	TGTGCCAGCAGCTTAATGGGAGGGGGTGGTTATAATTCACCCCTCCACTTT
NA	TRBV28	TRBJ2-7	NA	CASSLFTGSYEQYF	TGTGCCAGCAGTTTATTCACGGGATCCTACGAGCAGTACTTC
NA	TRBV28	TRBJ1-5	NA	CASSFGGRAYSNQPQHF	TGTGCCAGCAGTTTTGGGGGCAGGGCGTATAGCAATCAGCCCCAGCATTTT
NA	TRBV30	TRBJ1-6	NA	CAWSPNRAPLHF	TGTGCCTGGAGTCCCAATCGGGCACCCCTCCACTTT
NA	TRBV28	TRBJ1-4	TRBD1	CASSGSQGAGEKLFF	TGTGCCAGCAGTGGATCACAGGGGGCAGGTGAAAAACTGTTTTTT
NA	TRBV24-1	TRBJ2-1	TRBD1	CATSDLARGLTNEQFF	TGTGCCACCAGTGATTTGGCCAGGGGGCTCACCAATGAGCAGTTCTTC
NA	TRBV5-1	TRBJ2-7	TRBD1	CASSLQTGLNEQYF	TGCGCCAGCAGCCTACAGACAGGGTTGAACGAGCAGTACTTC
NA	TRBV6-5	TRBJ2-2	NA	CASSRTGGELFF	TGTGCCAGCAGTCGCACCGGGGGGGAGCTGTTTTTT
NA	TRBV28	TRBJ2-1	TRBD2	CASSSLAGGPYNEQFF	TGTGCCAGCAGTTCCCTAGCGGGAGGACCCTACAATGAGCAGTTCTTC
NA	TRBV28	TRBJ1-4	NA	CASLRGNEKLFF	TGTGCCAGCTTGAGGGGGAACGAAAAACTGTTTTTT
NA	TRBV30	TRBJ2-2	NA	CAWYRVTGELFF	TGTGCCTGGTACAGGGTGACCGGGGAGCTGTTTTTT
NA	TRBV29-1	TRBJ2-7	TRBD2	CSVVPTSGEQYF	TGCAGCGTTGTCCCCACTAGCGGCGAGCAGTACTTC
NA	TRBV18	TRBJ2-1	NA	CASSPTTDNEQFF	TGTGCCAGCTCACCCACGACAGACAATGAGCAGTTCTTC
few	TRBV30	TRBJ1-6	TRBD1	CAWVPGQGAIPGNSPLHF	TGTGCCTGGGTCCCGGGACAGGGGGCCATTCCGGGAAATTCACCCCTCCACTTT
NA	TRBV6-5	TRBJ1-1	NA	CASSWGRHTEAFF	TGTGCCAGCAGCTGGGGGCGGCACACTGAAGCTTTCTTT
once	TRBV27	TRBJ2-1	TRBD2	CASSFGTRTWEQFF	TGTGCCAGCAGTTTTGGGACTAGAACTTGGGAGCAGTTCTTC
NA	TRBV29-1	TRBJ1-2	TRBD1	CSVEVPGTAYPF	TGCAGCGTTGAAGTACCCGGGACAGCTTACCCCTTC
NA	TRBV19	TRBJ2-2	TRBD2	CAATALAGSGELFF	TGTGCCGCAACAGCACTAGCGGGATCCGGGGAGCTGTTTTTT
NA	TRBV6-2/TRBV6-3	TRBJ1-1	NA	CASSRGQSNTEAFF	TGTGCCAGCAGCCGCGGACAATCGAACACTGAAGCTTTCTTT
once	TRBV28	TRBJ2-2	NA	CASSLGPGELFF	TGTGCCAGCAGTTTAGGCCCCGGGGAGCTGTTTTTT
NA	TRBV28	TRBJ2-7	NA	CASSLRTKQYEQYF	TGTGCCAGCAGTCTCCGGACAAAGCAGTACGAGCAGTACTTC
NA	TRBV4-3	TRBJ2-1	TRBD2	CASSQELADKTDEQFF	TGCGCCAGCAGCCAGGAACTAGCGGACAAGACGGATGAGCAGTTCTTC
NA	TRBV29-1	TRBJ2-5	NA	CSVGTGQTREGQYF	TGCAGCGTTGGGACTGGGCAGACAAGAGAAGGCCAGTACTTC